One and the same sample provided the 27 T cell receptor beta chains below, sequenced in a study of brain T cells in children with intractable seizures. The method was immunoSEQ multiplex PCR; TCRdb's version includes in-frame clones alone and lacks a portion of them. The table has 62,000 or so clones, approximately 94% seen once; the top ten hold more than 0.35%. Material: peripheral blood, obtained at surgery. These receptors were obtained from a boy less than two years old with focal cortical dysplasia and intractable seizures.

This CDR3 reads CASSYVGNNEQFF. For the CDR3, the DNA is TGTGCCAGCAGTTACGTGGGGAACAATGAGCAGTTCTTC. The gene calls are TRBV6-5 and TRBJ2-1, with unresolved D. V lost 2 bases and J 5 bases, leaving 7 bases between the germline ends. The V gene's germline CDR1 is MNHEY and CDR2 SVGAGI. The CDR3 length is 13 residues.

The chain employs TRBV13 and TRBJ1-2; D may be TRBD1 (5 bases). The CDR3 contains 15 residues. Per germline, CDR1 PRHDT and CDR2 FYEKMQ (reference sequence). The V end lost 5 bases, the J end lost 3 bases, and 16 bases lay between the germline ends. The CDR3 bases are TGTGCCAGCAGCGCCCGGGGGGGATCGGACTATGGCTACACCTTC. Translating gives CASSARGGSDYGYTF.

The chain combines TRBV5-4 with TRBJ2-5, with 8 bases fitting TRBD2. Trimming took 2 bases from V and 1 from J; bases not matched to a gene: 4. The CDR3 sequence is 15 residues long. CDR1 is SGHNT, CDR2 YYREEE, per germline (reference sequence). The CDR3 DNA reads as TGTGCCAGCAGCTTAACTAGCGGAACCCAAGAGACCCAGTACTTC. Translation gives CASSLTSGTQETQYF.

This chain uses TRBV5-4 with TRBJ2-5; 9 nucleotides match TRBD2. The V segment lost 3 bases and the J segment 5 bases; nucleotides outside the gene matches: 5. CDR1 is SGHNT, CDR2 YYREEE, per germline (reference sequence). This CDR3 contains 14 residues. The CDR3 is CASSSWAGGETQYF. The CDR3 DNA reads TGTGCCAGCAGCTCTTGGGCGGGGGGGGAGACCCAGTACTTC.

This clone has a single count. The chain joins TRBV25-1 to TRBJ2-7; 8 bases align to TRBD1. The CDR3 has 16 amino acids. Per the germline V gene, CDR1 is MGHDK and CDR2 is SYGVNS. Germline trimming cut 0 bases from V and 2 bases from J; bases unmatched to any gene: 6. The CDR3 is CASSEYYGTGTYEQYF. CDR3 in DNA: TGTGCCAGCAGTGAATATTATGGGACAGGCACCTACGAGCAGTACTTC.

The count of this clone is one. V is TRBV9 and J is TRBJ1-2; D not certain. Germline values: CDR1 SGDLS, CDR2 YYNGEE. The length of the CDR3 is 12 residues. V was trimmed by 4 bases and J by 8 bases, leaving 12 bases between them. CDR3 in DNA: TGTGCCAGCAGCATACCCCTAGGGGGCTACACCTTC. Translation: CASSIPLGGYTF.

V usage is TRBV27 and J usage is TRBJ2-7; 7 bases align to TRBD1. Looked up from germline, CDR1 is MNHEY and CDR2 is SMNVEV (reference sequence). The CDR3 totals 13 residues. V trimming: 5 bases; J trimming: 3 bases; junction bases outside the gene matches: 4. CDR3 residues: CASSLRQGYEQYF. CDR3 nucleotides: TGTGCCAGCAGTCTCAGACAGGGCTACGAGCAGTACTTC.

V is TRBV5-1 and J is TRBJ2-2; 8 bases fit TRBD1. The germline V gene has CDR1 SGHRS and CDR2 YFSETQ. Trimming cost V 9 bases and J 6 bases; bases outside gene matches: 10. This CDR3 comprises 14 residues. Here the CDR3 reads CATRGQEGSGELFF. CDR3 sequence (DNA): TGCGCCACCAGGGGACAGGAAGGCTCCGGGGAGCTGTTTTTT.

The chain employs TRBV3-1 (or the pseudogene TRBV3-2) and TRBJ2-2; TRBD1 is a possible D gene (6 bases). This CDR3 comprises 17 residues. Germline lookup yields CDR1 LGHDT and CDR2 YNNKEL (reference sequence). Trimming removed 4 bases from V and 3 bases from J, with 18 bases in between. CDR3 sequence: CASSRDFGTSYTGELFF. CDR3 DNA sequence: TGTGCCAGCAGCCGGGATTTTGGGACATCCTACACCGGGGAGCTGTTTTTT.

This rearrangement joins TRBV28 to TRBJ2-7; either TRBD1 or TRBD2 may fit D (5 bases each). The CDR3 loop spans 15 amino acids. Looked up from germline, CDR1 is MDHEN and CDR2 is SYDVKM. Trimming took off 2 bases at V and 0 bases at J, with 11 bases between the two ends. The CDR3 is CASSLEFGTSYEQYF. The CDR3 nucleotides read TGTGCCAGCAGTTTAGAGTTCGGGACCTCCTACGAGCAGTACTTC. Drawing the rest from reference TRBV28 and TRBJ2-7, the complete variable domain is DVKVTQSSRYLVKRTGEKVFLECVQDMDHENMFWYRQDPGLGLRLIYFSYDVKMKEKGDIPEGYSVSREKKERFSLILESASTNQTSMYLCASSLEFGTSYEQYFGPGTRLTVT.

The V gene is TRBV5-1, the J gene TRBJ1-2; D unclear. V dropped 2 bases and J dropped 6 bases, with 20 bases sitting between them. Germline lookup yields CDR1 SGHRS and CDR2 YFSETQ. CDR3 length: 16 amino acids. The CDR3: CASSFVPASLPHGYTF. The CDR3 DNA is TGCGCCAGCAGCTTTGTGCCGGCCAGCCTTCCTCATGGCTACACCTTC.

The chain is built from TRBV19 and TRBJ1-5; TRBD1 might be the D (5 bases). Germline V gene lookup returns CDR1 LNHDA and CDR2 SQIVND (reference sequence). CDR3 length equals 14 residues. The ends were cut back, 4 bases at V and 6 bases at J, with 13 bases in the middle. The CDR3 sequence is CASSTTGFSQPQHF. The CDR3 DNA is TGTGCCAGTAGTACCACAGGTTTTAGTCAGCCCCAGCATTTT.

The V and J genes are TRBV28 and TRBJ2-1, with a weak D call TRBD2 (6 bases). Germline loops: CDR1 MDHEN, CDR2 SYDVKM. V was shortened by 4 bases and J by 3 bases, with 19 bases between the two germline ends. The CDR3 runs 17 residues. The CDR3 sequence is CASSSLSGQSNYNEQFF. CDR3 in DNA: TGTGCCAGCAGTTCCCTTAGCGGTCAGTCGAACTACAATGAGCAGTTCTTC.

The gene calls are TRBV11-2 and TRBJ2-7, with 7 bases that match TRBD1. CDR3 size: 16 residues. Trimming at V came to 4 bases and at J to 0 bases, leaving 9 bases not matched to a gene. Germline lookup yields CDR1 SGHAT and CDR2 FQNNGV. The CDR3 DNA sequence: TGTGCCAGCAGCTCTTGGACAGGACGGTACTCCTACGAGCAGTACTTC. Its protein product is CASSSWTGRYSYEQYF.

The rearrangement uses TRBV6-5 and TRBJ2-7, with a possible D match to TRBD1 (7 bases). Germline CDR1 MNHEY, CDR2 SVGAGI. Trimming left V 5 bases short and J 7 bases short, with 21 bases between. This CDR3 spans 15 amino acids. The CDR3 bases are TGTGCCAGCAGTACCAAGGCAGGGGGGCCCGCTGAGCAGTACTTC. Encoded protein: CASSTKAGGPAEQYF.

The chain has TRBV20-1 and TRBJ1-5; D is undetermined. Germline-derived CDR1 and CDR2 are DFQATT and SNEGSKA (reference sequence). The CDR3 has 15 amino acids. The V end was cut by 3 bases, the J end by 0 bases, with 12 bases between. CDR3 coding DNA: TGCAGTGCTAGTTTGACACCCTATAGCAATCAGCCCCAGCATTTT. Protein: CSASLTPYSNQPQHF.

CDR3: CASSMRRKLAGANNEQFF. The CDR3 DNA reads TGTGCCAGTAGTATGCGGCGAAAACTAGCGGGAGCAAACAATGAGCAGTTCTTC. V gene TRBV19 combines with J gene TRBJ2-1; TRBD2 agrees at 11 bases. The CDR3 is made up of 18 amino acids. CDR1 is LNHDA, CDR2 SQIVND, per germline (reference sequence). Losses at the gene ends were 3 bases for V and 5 bases for J; bases not matched to a gene: 12. Variable domain in full (rest from reference TRBV19 and TRBJ2-1): DGGITQSPKYLFRKEGQNVTLSCEQNLNHDAMYWYRQDPGQGLRLIYYSQIVNDFQKGDIAEGYSVSREKKESFPLTVTSAQKNPTAFYLCASSMRRKLAGANNEQFFGPGTRLTVL.

The chain combines TRBV7-6 with TRBJ1-3; 9 positions agree with TRBD1. Germline assignment: CDR1 SGHVS and CDR2 FNYEAQ. Trimming at V came to 1 base and at J to 4 bases, leaving 8 bases not matched to a gene. CDR3 length: 17 residues. In DNA, the CDR3 is TGTGCCAGCAGCTTAGATATACAGGGGGCGCGAGGAAACACCATATATTTT. It encodes CASSLDIQGARGNTIYF. Drawing the rest from reference TRBV7-6 and TRBJ1-3, the complete variable domain is GAGVSQSPRYKVTKRGQDVALRCDPISGHVSLYWYRQALGQGPEFLTYFNYEAQQDKSGLPNDRFSAERPEGSISTLTIQRTEQRDSAMYRCASSLDIQGARGNTIYFGEGSWLTVV.

V and J are TRBV5-1 and TRBJ1-3; D gene ambiguous. The germline CDR1 and CDR2 sequences are SGHRS and YFSETQ. The CDR3 spans 17 residues. Trimming took off 0 bases at V and 0 bases at J, with 13 bases between the two ends. Here the CDR3 DNA reads TGCGCCAGCAGCTTGGATGGAGGCCCTAGCTCTGGAAACACCATATATTTT. This sequence encodes CASSLDGGPSSGNTIYF.

This clone was observed once. This rearrangement joins TRBV7-9 to TRBJ1-1; maybe TRBD1 (5 bases). Germline V gene data show CDR1 as SEHNR and CDR2 as FQNEAQ (reference sequence). CDR3 length equals 14 residues. V was cut by 4 bases and J by 1 base, with 10 bases left in between. DNA for the CDR3: TGTGCCAGCAGCTCCGACAGAGCGAACACTGAAGCTTTCTTT. As protein: CASSSDRANTEAFF.

The chain links TRBV5-1 to TRBJ2-5; no definite D call. CDR3 size: 13 residues. Germline V gene data show CDR1 as SGHRS and CDR2 as YFSETQ. Trimming pared 6 bases from V and 5 bases from J, leaving 14 bases between. CDR3 sequence reads: CASTYGLRETQYF. For the CDR3, the DNA is TGCGCCAGCACCTATGGGCTACGGGAGACCCAGTACTTC. Combining the CDR3 with reference TRBV5-1 and TRBJ2-5 gives the whole variable domain KAGVTQTPRYLIKTRGQQVTLSCSPISGHRSVSWYQQTPGQGLQFLFEYFSETQRNKGNFPGRFSGRQFSNSRSEMNVSTLELGDSALYLCASTYGLRETQYFGPGTRLLVL.

The genes are TRBV15 and TRBJ1-1, with unresolved D. This CDR3 is built from 13 residues. V was shortened by 3 bases and J by 2 bases, with 7 bases between the two germline ends. The germline V gene encodes CDR1 LNHNV and CDR2 YYDKDF (reference sequence). The CDR3 DNA follows: TGTGCCACCAGCAGTTGGGGTAACACTGAAGCTTTCTTT. It codes for CATSSWGNTEAFF.

The rearrangement links TRBV13 to TRBJ1-4; 9 bases map to TRBD1. Germline V gene data show CDR1 as PRHDT and CDR2 as FYEKMQ (reference sequence). The V segment lost 5 bases and the J segment 7 bases; nucleotides outside the gene matches: 8. The CDR3 covers 15 residues. In DNA, the CDR3 is TGTGCCAGCAGCCCCGGGACAGGGAGAGGTGAAAAACTGTTTTTT. As protein: CASSPGTGRGEKLFF.

The chain carries TRBV14 and TRBJ2-7; D uncertain. With 1 base removed from V and 3 bases from J, the gap between germline ends came to 16 bases. CDR1 is SGHDN, CDR2 FVKESK, per germline. The CDR3 is 16 amino acids. The CDR3 reads CASSQGGLHRLYEQYF. As DNA, the CDR3 is TGTGCCAGCAGCCAAGGCGGTCTGCACAGACTCTACGAGCAGTACTTC. The entire variable domain, with the rest obtained from reference TRBV14 and TRBJ2-7, is as follows: EAGVTQFPSHSVIEKGQTVTLRCDPISGHDNLYWYRRVMGKEIKFLLHFVKESKQDESGMPNNRFLAERTGGTYSTLKVQPAELEDSGVYFCASSQGGLHRLYEQYFGPGTRLTVT.

The rearrangement links TRBV7-2 to TRBJ2-6; possibly TRBD1 or TRBD2 for D (6 bases each). The CDR3 runs 17 residues. V was shortened by 5 bases and J by 2 bases, with 16 bases between the two germline ends. Germline V gives CDR1 SGHTA, CDR2 FQGNSA. Written as DNA, the CDR3 is TGTGCCAGCAGCCCCCGGGGGCCAGGGCCTGGGGCCAACGTCCTGACTTTC. Protein: CASSPRGPGPGANVLTF. The whole variable domain, filled in from reference TRBV7-2 and TRBJ2-6, reads GAGVSQSPSNKVTEKGKDVELRCDPISGHTALYWYRQSLGQGLEFLIYFQGNSAPDKSGLPSDRFSAERTGGSVSTLTIQRTQQEDSAVYLCASSPRGPGPGANVLTFGAGSRLTVL.

The chain is built from TRBV11-3 and TRBJ2-3; 8 bases match TRBD2. Germline-derived CDR1 and CDR2 are SGHNT and YENEEA. Germline trimming cut 2 bases from V and 4 bases from J; bases unmatched to any gene: 5. The CDR3 is 15 residues long. CDR3 nucleotide sequence: TGTGCCAGCAGCTTAAGCCGGGGGGGGGCAGATACGCAGTATTTT. Protein: CASSLSRGGADTQYF.

This clone was observed once. V gene TRBV2 combines with J gene TRBJ1-1; D remains unclear. The V gene's germline CDR1 is SNHLY and CDR2 FYNNEI. This CDR3 region has 14 residues. The V end was cut by 1 base, the J end by 0 bases, with 6 bases between. CDR3 sequence: CASSEGRMNTEAFF. For the CDR3, the DNA is TGTGCCAGCAGTGAAGGTCGGATGAACACTGAAGCTTTCTTT.